What follows are 28 T cell receptor beta chains derived from one specimen sequenced in a study of T cell responses to AZD1222 COVID-19 vaccine. Sequencing used immunoSEQ multiplex PCR; TCRdb keeps in-frame clones, though not all of them. The data contain more than 100,000 clones, 92% of them singletons. The specimen comprised peripheral blood, sampled on day 0 of AZD1222 vaccination. These receptors were taken from an adult in good health.

The chain joins TRBV5-1 to TRBJ1-1; no reliable D call. Trimming took off 2 bases at V and 3 bases at J, with 8 bases between the two ends. The germline gives CDR1 SGHRS, CDR2 YFSETQ. The CDR3 loop spans 13 amino acids. CDR3 nucleotides: TGCGCCAGCAGCTTACGCCAGTACACTGAAGCTTTCTTT. Translating it yields CASSLRQYTEAFF. Drawing the rest from reference TRBV5-1 and TRBJ1-1, the complete variable domain is KAGVTQTPRYLIKTRGQQVTLSCSPISGHRSVSWYQQTPGQGLQFLFEYFSETQRNKGNFPGRFSGRQFSNSRSEMNVSTLELGDSALYLCASSLRQYTEAFFGQGTRLTVV.

The rearrangement joins TRBV12-3 or TRBV12-4 to TRBJ1-5, with a possible D match to TRBD1 (5 bases). This CDR3 is built from 13 residues. V gave up 4 bases and J gave up 9 bases, with 13 bases separating them. This CDR3 is CASSSIGVRPQHF. The CDR3 region has the DNA TGTGCCAGCAGTTCGATAGGGGTGAGGCCCCAGCATTTT.

The J gene is TRBJ2-3, the V gene TRBV7-9; D is unclear. Trimming removed 2 bases from V and 6 bases from J, with 3 bases in between. The CDR3 is made up of 11 amino acids. Germline V gene data show CDR1 as SEHNR and CDR2 as FQNEAQ (reference sequence). CDR3 loop: CASSLRDTQYF. The CDR3 DNA is TGTGCCAGCAGCTTAAGGGATACGCAGTATTTT.

This chain connects TRBV10-1 to TRBJ1-3, with D maybe TRBD1 (6 bases). CDR1 and CDR2 (germline): WNHNN, SYGVQD (reference sequence). V dropped 6 bases and J dropped 4 bases, with 25 bases sitting between them. CDR3 size: 18 residues. The CDR3 nucleotides read TGCGCCAGCAGAAATCCGCCGACAGGAAAAAAAGTCGGAAACACCATATATTTT. This gives the protein CASRNPPTGKKVGNTIYF.

This rearrangement joins TRBV21-1 to TRBJ1-2; TRBD1, the table's D call, lacks a check against the DNA. TRBV21-1 is tagged as a pseudogene. The CDR3 runs to 11 residues. CDR3 amino acids: CASKGGSGYTF. The DNA for the CDR3 is TGTGCCAGCAAAGGGGGCTCTGGCTACACCTTC.

V is TRBV11-2 and J is TRBJ2-7; perhaps D is TRBD1 or TRBD2 (5 bases each). This CDR3 region has 16 residues. CDR1 and CDR2 from the germline V gene are SGHAT and FQNNGV. V gave up 4 bases and J gave up 3 bases, with 19 bases separating them. CDR3 region: CASSSDWKSRGYEQYF. The DNA for the CDR3 is TGTGCCAGCAGCTCCGATTGGAAGTCGAGGGGCTACGAGCAGTACTTC.

This chain joins TRBV9 and TRBJ1-4; no clear D gene. The CDR3 totals 14 residues. V lost 4 bases, J lost 4 bases, and 11 bases lay in between. Germline-derived CDR1 and CDR2 are SGDLS and YYNGEE. CDR3 bases: TGTGCCAGCAGCATTGACGGCTTTAATGAAAAACTGTTTTTT. Translated, it gives CASSIDGFNEKLFF.

This chain links TRBV12-5 with TRBJ1-5, with a tentative D call TRBD1 (5 bases). V shed 5 bases and J shed 6 bases, with 20 bases lying between them. The CDR3 contains 16 residues. The germline CDR1 and CDR2 sequences are LGHNT and FRNRAP. CDR3 sequence reads: CASGATLGAKSQPQHF. CDR3 nucleotide sequence: TGTGCTAGTGGTGCCACGTTAGGGGCGAAGAGTCAGCCCCAGCATTTT.

This CDR3 is CASSKTKLTGTGEGNSPLHF. CDR3 DNA sequence: TGTGCCAGCAGTAAGACTAAGCTAACCGGGACAGGGGAAGGTAATTCACCCCTCCACTTT. The chain recombines TRBV27 with TRBJ1-6; 10 nucleotides match TRBD1. CDR1 and CDR2 (germline): MNHEY, SMNVEV (reference sequence). This CDR3 has 20 residues. V trimming: 5 bases; J trimming: 6 bases; junction bases outside the gene matches: 19.

The rearrangement joins TRBV13 to TRBJ2-4; the D gene is possibly TRBD2 (7 bases). The germline V gene encodes CDR1 PRHDT and CDR2 FYEKMQ (reference sequence). The germline V and J ends were trimmed by 1 base and 15 bases, with 13 bases remaining between them. The CDR3 is 12 residues long. CDR3 coding DNA: TGTGCCAGCAGCTTAGAAAGGGGGGGCAGGTACTTC. This translates into CASSLERGGRYF.

The genes are TRBV7-2 and TRBJ2-5, with TRBD1 identical over 10 bases. The ends lost 5 bases at V and 3 bases at J; junction bases unmatched: 3. This CDR3 region has 14 residues. Germline V gives CDR1 SGHTA, CDR2 FQGNSA. The chain's CDR3 is CASSKDRGKETQYF. The CDR3 DNA sequence: TGTGCCAGCAGCAAGGACAGGGGGAAAGAGACCCAGTACTTC.

The gene calls are TRBV5-8 and TRBJ1-1, with a possible D match to TRBD1 (6 bases). The CDR3 is 13 amino acids. The V gene lost 9 bases and the J gene lost 4 bases, with 16 bases spanning the gap. CDR1 is SGHTS and CDR2 is YDEGEE in the germline V gene. The CDR3 nucleotides are TGTGCCACCGTCCCGGGACATGTCACTGAAGCTTTCTTT. Translating it yields CATVPGHVTEAFF. The complete variable domain, with remaining parts taken from reference TRBV5-8 and TRBJ1-1, reads EAGVTQSPTHLIKTRGQQATLRCSPISGHTSVYWYQQALGLGLQFLLWYDEGEERNRGNFPPRFSGRQFPNYSSELNVNALELEDSALYLCATVPGHVTEAFFGQGTRLTVV.

This clone was seen just once. The genes are TRBV7-2 and TRBJ2-5, with D tentatively TRBD2 (5 bases). The V end lost 1 base, the J end lost 0 bases, and 12 bases lay between the germline ends. Germline-derived CDR1 and CDR2 are SGHTA and FQGNSA. The CDR3 extends over 16 amino acids. The CDR3 region has the DNA TGTGCCAGCAGCTTAGATGGACTCGGGTACCAAGAGACCCAGTACTTC. Protein: CASSLDGLGYQETQYF.

The chain couples TRBV9 to TRBJ1-1; the D is unclear. This CDR3 comprises 13 residues. Trimming removed 2 bases from V and 1 base from J, with 6 bases in between. Germline V CDR1 and CDR2: SGDLS, YYNGEE. CDR3 in amino acids: CASSVRQNTEAFF. CDR3 nucleotide sequence: TGTGCCAGCAGCGTTCGACAGAACACTGAAGCTTTCTTT.

This chain connects TRBV28 to TRBJ1-5; D ambiguous. This CDR3 has 15 amino acids. V was cut by 2 bases and J by 6 bases, with 14 bases left in between. Germline V CDR1 and CDR2: MDHEN, SYDVKM. The CDR3 DNA is TGTGCCAGCAGTTTAGGACCCCAACGCAGTCAGCCCCAGCATTTT. Protein product: CASSLGPQRSQPQHF. Combining the CDR3 with reference TRBV28 and TRBJ1-5 gives the whole variable domain DVKVTQSSRYLVKRTGEKVFLECVQDMDHENMFWYRQDPGLGLRLIYFSYDVKMKEKGDIPEGYSVSREKKERFSLILESASTNQTSMYLCASSLGPQRSQPQHFGDGTRLSIL.

This chain connects TRBV5-5 to TRBJ2-7; 7 positions match TRBD1. The CDR3 covers 13 residues. Trimming at V came to 3 bases and at J to 4 bases, leaving 4 bases not matched to a gene. The V gene's germline CDR1 is SGHKS and CDR2 YYEKEE (reference sequence). The CDR3 DNA is TGTGCCAGCAGCTCGGGACAGAATTACGAGCAGTACTTC. As protein: CASSSGQNYEQYF.

The V gene is TRBV4-1, the J gene TRBJ2-3; 9 nucleotides line up with TRBD2. The CDR3 loop spans 15 amino acids. Germline V CDR1 and CDR2: MGHRA, YSYEKL. Unmatched junction bases numbered 2, after V lost 4 bases and J lost 0 bases. Here the CDR3 reads CASSRSGGSTDTQYF. CDR3 nucleotide sequence: TGCGCCAGCAGCCGTAGCGGGGGTAGCACAGATACGCAGTATTTT.

The CDR3 DNA reads TGTGCCAGCAGTTTCACAAGGGCTCAGCCCCAGCATTTT. Translating gives CASSFTRAQPQHF. The chain recombines TRBV12-3 or TRBV12-4 with TRBJ1-5; D unclear. The CDR3 length is 13 residues. Trimming shortened V by 3 bases and J by 6 bases, and 9 bases separated the two germline ends.

The chain carries TRBV6-6 and TRBJ1-2; 10 bases line up with TRBD1. Trimming at V came to 5 bases and at J to 4 bases, leaving 10 bases not matched to a gene. The CDR3 extends over 16 amino acids. Germline V gene lookup returns CDR1 MNHNY and CDR2 SVGAGI (reference sequence). In nucleotides, the CDR3 is TGTGCCAGCAGTCGACAGGGGGCGCGAAAGATCTATGGCTACACCTTC. Protein product: CASSRQGARKIYGYTF.

The V call is TRBV2, the J call TRBJ1-5; no reliable D call. Germline V gene data show CDR1 as SNHLY and CDR2 as FYNNEI. The CDR3 sequence is 13 residues long. Between the trimmed V and J ends, which lost 4 bases and 6 bases, there was a span of 10 bases. CDR3 nucleotides: TGTGCCAGCAGTGGGGTGGGTAGTCAGCCCCAGCATTTT. This encodes CASSGVGSQPQHF.

The chain has TRBV6-2 or TRBV6-3 and TRBJ2-3; D is possibly TRBD2 (6 bases). Trimming pared 4 bases from V and 2 bases from J, leaving 19 bases between. Germline V CDR1 and CDR2: MNHEY, SVGEGT. There are 17 residues in the CDR3. The DNA of the CDR3 is TGTGCCAGCAGTTTTCTCGGGAGCGTGGGTCACACAGATACGCAGTATTTT. Protein sequence: CASSFLGSVGHTDTQYF.

V and J are TRBV6-5 and TRBJ2-3, with a possible D match to TRBD1 (5 bases). This CDR3 has 14 amino acids. Germline V CDR1 and CDR2: MNHEY, SVGAGI. Trimming removed 0 bases from V and 5 bases from J, with 9 bases in between. CDR3 bases: TGTGCCAGCAGTTACTCGACAGATGTAGATACGCAGTATTTT. As protein: CASSYSTDVDTQYF.

This clone appeared once. The chain is built from TRBV7-2 and TRBJ1-1; D is unresolved. The V end was cut by 8 bases, the J end by 5 bases, with 15 bases between. The CDR3 runs to 13 residues. Germline V gene lookup returns CDR1 SGHTA and CDR2 FQGNSA. DNA for the CDR3: TGTGCCAGCGAGCTTGCCCTTGGGACTGAAGCTTTCTTT. The encoded protein is CASELALGTEAFF.

V and J are TRBV27 and TRBJ1-2; D not resolved. V was trimmed by 3 bases and J by 7 bases, leaving 21 bases between them. The germline V gene encodes CDR1 MNHEY and CDR2 SMNVEV (reference sequence). The CDR3 loop spans 16 amino acids. For the CDR3, the DNA is TGTGCCAGCAGTTTTGTACCCCCTTCATACGTGGGTGGCTACACCTTC. It specifies CASSFVPPSYVGGYTF.

About this clone itself: The junction shows a germline mismatch at one end, possibly a read error. This rearrangement joins TRBV9 to TRBJ1-3; D is uncertain. Germline V gene sequence: CDR1 SGDLS, CDR2 YYNGEE. The CDR3 contains 8 residues. The CDR3 loop is CASSPKDF. The DNA of the CDR3 is TGTGCCAGCAGCCCAAAGGATTTT.

This clone was seen a few times. This chain joins TRBV10-2 and TRBJ2-2; 7 bases are shared with TRBD1. The CDR3 is 13 amino acids. Germline CDR1 reads WSHSY; CDR2 reads SAAADI. J lost 0 bases, V lost 9 bases, and 1 base had no gene match. CDR3 DNA sequence: TGCGCCAGAGGGACAGCGAACACCGGGGAGCTGTTTTTT. Translation: CARGTANTGELFF.

This sequence joins TRBV14 and TRBJ1-2; D not certain. This CDR3 contains 14 residues. Germline V gene data show CDR1 as SGHDN and CDR2 as FVKESK. V dropped 1 base and J dropped 0 bases, with 6 bases sitting between them. Here the CDR3 DNA reads TGTGCCAGCAGCCAAGTAGCAGCTAACTATGGCTACACCTTC. Translating it yields CASSQVAANYGYTF.

The genes are TRBV15 and TRBJ1-3, with 11 bases matching TRBD1. Trimming removed 4 bases from V and 4 bases from J; junction bases left unmatched: 18. Germline CDR1 LNHNV, CDR2 YYDKDF (reference sequence). The CDR3 spans 20 residues. CDR3 coding DNA: TGTGCCACCAGCAACCCCTCAGGACAGGGGGCAATTCTCGTAGGAAACACCATATATTTT. This sequence encodes CATSNPSGQGAILVGNTIYF.